A selection of T cell receptor beta chains follows, all from one sample in a study of blood T cell dynamics during melanoma immunotherapy. Repertoires were generated with immunoSEQ multiplex PCR, while TCRdb's copy carries only in-frame clones and drops some. This table has 7,800 or so clones, roughly 80% appearing once. Here the sequenced sample was blood, taken from a patient treated with checkpoint blockade. Receptors originate from a human donor with melanoma. The CDR3 runs from the conserved cysteine through the conserved F or W. A D gene is named only where the DNA matches it firmly. Size is stated for part of the rows, as once, few or many counts, or as a class when the clone is expanded.

>NA|TRBV5-4|once|TRBJ2-7
TGTGCCAGCAGCTTAAAAGGAGGTCACGAGCAGTACTTC
CASSLKGGHEQYF
>NA|TRBV2|few|TRBJ1-6
TGTGCCAGCAGTGGGGACGTGGATTCACCCCTCCACTTT
CASSGDVDSPLHF
>NA|TRBV11-2|few|TRBJ2-1
TGTGCCAGCAGCCAGCGCCCGGGGAATGAGCAGTTCTTC
CASSQRPGNEQFF
>TRBD1|TRBV29-1|NA|TRBJ1-1
TGCAGCGTTGATAGACAGGGATCTGAAGCTTTCTTT
CSVDRQGSEAFF
>NA|TRBV5-4|NA|TRBJ1-5
TGTGCCAGCAGCTTAGATAGGCAGCCCCAGCATTTT
CASSLDRQPQHF
>TRBD2|TRBV5-1|once|TRBJ2-3
TGCGCCAGCAGCTTGGAACTAGCGGGGGGATCTACGCAGTATTTT
CASSLELAGGSTQYF
>TRBD2|TRBV7-2|NA|TRBJ2-3
TGTGCCAGCAGCCCCCGGGGGGGCGGCACAGATACGCAGTATTTT
CASSPRGGGTDTQYF
>NA|TRBV6-4|few|TRBJ2-1
TGTGCCAGCAGTGAGCGAGACAGGTCTGTTAATGAGCAGTTCTTC
CASSERDRSVNEQFF
>NA|TRBV19|NA|TRBJ2-7
TGTGCCAGTACTACAGGGCGAAACGAGCAGTACTTC
CASTTGRNEQYF
>TRBD2|TRBV30|few|TRBJ2-1
TGTGCCTGGACCCCCAAAGTAGCCGGGGAGGGCAATGAGCAGTTCTTC
CAWTPKVAGEGNEQFF
>TRBD1|TRBV2|NA|TRBJ1-1
TGTGCCAGCAGTGAAGAGGCTGGACAGGTAATTAGAGGGGGAGCTTTCTTT
CASSEEAGQVIRGGAFF
>NA|TRBV19|NA|TRBJ1-1
TGTGCCAGTAGCCTGGCGCAGGGCATCACTGAAGCTTTCTTT
CASSLAQGITEAFF
>NA|TRBV4-2|NA|TRBJ2-7
TGTGCCAGCAGCCAAAGCAGGGTCTCCTACGAGCAGTACTTC
CASSQSRVSYEQYF
>NA|TRBV2|NA|TRBJ2-5
TGTGCCAGCAGTGAGGTCCTCTGGGGCTCGAGGGAGACCCAGTACTTC
CASSEVLWGSRETQYF
>NA|TRBV18|NA|TRBJ2-5
TGTGCCAGCTCCCCAAAAGGGGGGGGAGAGACCCAGTACTTC
CASSPKGGGETQYF
>TRBD1|TRBV7-8|NA|TRBJ1-6
TGTGCCAGCAGCGCCGGGACAGTTCCTAATTCACCCCTCCACTTT
CASSAGTVPNSPLHF
>NA|TRBV5-1|NA|TRBJ1-1
TGCGCCAGCAGCTTGGGGGGAGACACTGAAGCTTTCTTT
CASSLGGDTEAFF
>TRBD1|TRBV7-7|once|TRBJ2-1
TGTGCCAGCAGCCTCTCCCAGGGGGGACAGGGTAACAATGAGCAGTTCTTC
CASSLSQGGQGNNEQFF
>NA|TRBV6-1|NA|TRBJ1-1
TGTGCCAGCAGTGCCTCCCTTCAGGGAACAGCTTTCTTT
CASSASLQGTAFF
>NA|TRBV18|NA|TRBJ2-1
TGTGCCAGCTCACCTGACTTGAACAATGAGCAGTTCTTC
CASSPDLNNEQFF
>TRBD1|TRBV5-1|NA|TRBJ2-7
TGCGCCAGCAGCAAAAAAATCCCGGGACAGCCCTCCTACGAGCAGTACTTC
CASSKKIPGQPSYEQYF
>NA|TRBV5-1|NA|TRBJ2-3
TGCGCCAGCAGATTTACAGGGTCTAGCACAGATACGCAGTATTTT
CASRFTGSSTDTQYF
>TRBD1|TRBV5-5|NA|TRBJ2-7
TGTGCCAGCAGCAAAGGACAGGGTTTGTTCTACGAGCAGTACTTC
CASSKGQGLFYEQYF
>NA|TRBV11-1|NA|TRBJ1-6
TGTGCCAGCAGCCGCACACGACAGAATTCACCCCTCCACTTT
CASSRTRQNSPLHF
>TRBD1|TRBV4-2|few|TRBJ1-6
TGTGCCAGCAGCCACCCGGGACAGGGCGATTCACCCCTCCACTTT
CASSHPGQGDSPLHF
>TRBD2|TRBV25-1|NA|TRBJ2-5
TGTGCCAGCAGTGAACGGGCGGGGGTTAGTCAAGAGACCCAGTACTTC
CASSERAGVSQETQYF
>TRBD2|TRBV29-1|NA|TRBJ2-7
TGCAGCGTTCTAGCGGGGTCCTACGAGCAGTACTTC
CSVLAGSYEQYF
>NA|TRBV11-3|NA|TRBJ2-2
TGTGCCAGCAGCTTGGGCACCGGGGAGCTGTTTTTT
CASSLGTGELFF
>NA|TRBV6-1|NA|TRBJ2-6
TGTGCCAGCAGTGAAGCAGGGGGGGGCTCTGGGGCCAACGTCCTGACTTTC
CASSEAGGGSGANVLTF
>TRBD2|TRBV2|NA|TRBJ2-6
TGTGCCAGCAGTGAAGGGGAGGGATCTGGGGCCAACGTCCTGACTTTC
CASSEGEGSGANVLTF
>NA|TRBV4-1|NA|TRBJ2-2
TGCGCCAGCAGCTTGACCCCGGGGAAGGCCGGGGAGCTGTTTTTT
CASSLTPGKAGELFF
>NA|TRBV5-5|NA|TRBJ2-7
TGTGCCAGCAGCTTGTTAGGGACCTCCTACGAGCAGTACTTC
CASSLLGTSYEQYF
>NA|TRBV6-5|NA|TRBJ1-1
TGTGCCAGCAGCCGACCCGGGGGGGTCACTGAAGCTTTCTTT
CASSRPGGVTEAFF
>TRBD1|TRBV28|few|TRBJ2-4
TGTGCCAGCAGCCCGGACAGGGGAGGAAAAAACATTCAGTACTTC
CASSPDRGGKNIQYF
>NA|TRBV25-1|NA|TRBJ2-7
TGTGCCACCTCCGGGGACAAGACCTACGAGCAGTACTTC
CATSGDKTYEQYF
>TRBD1|TRBV5-1|NA|TRBJ2-1
TGCGCCAGCAGCTTACAGGGGGTTGCCTACAATGAGCAGTTCTTC
CASSLQGVAYNEQFF
>NA|TRBV6-5|few|TRBJ1-1
TGTGCCAGCAGTTATAACGGAAACACTGAAGCTTTCTTT
CASSYNGNTEAFF
>NA|TRBV2|NA|TRBJ1-1
TGTGCCAGTCACGGACAGTCGAACACTGAAGCTTTCTTT
CASHGQSNTEAFF
>NA|TRBV11-2|NA|TRBJ1-6
TGTGCCAGCAGCTTGTCTAAGCTGGTTAATTCACCCCTCCACTTT
CASSLSKLVNSPLHF
>NA|TRBV19|NA|TRBJ1-3
TGTGCCAGTAGTATAGATCTAAGTTATGGTGGAAACACCATATATTTT
CASSIDLSYGGNTIYF
>NA|TRBV5-1|few|TRBJ2-7
TGCGCCAGCAGCTTGGGCGGGGAATACGAGCAGTACTTC
CASSLGGEYEQYF
>NA|TRBV9|few|TRBJ2-1
TGTGCCAGCAGCGCCCTCCTGCTAGCGAACTCCTACAATGAGCAGTTCTTC
CASSALLLANSYNEQFF
>TRBD2|TRBV4-1|NA|TRBJ2-3
TGCGCCAGCAGCCAACCCCCGCGGGAACTAGCGCGATCAGATACGCAGTATTTT
CASSQPPRELARSDTQYF